The entry below describes one T cell receptor beta chain. What it recognizes is unknown. A read error may account for a junction end that differs from germline. The record originates from a study of tumor-infiltrating lymphocytes in primary liver carcinoma. Looking at the study overall: Measuring roughly 4.2 to 10 cm across, the tumors were staged as T1-T3 N0M0.

Unsorted whole blood supplied the blood RNA, and germline DNA was isolated too. General study results and limits: When set against blood, tumors had a significantly higher top-250-clone fraction (p = 0.039).

Making TCR beta cDNA involved approximately 0.5 ug total RNA and a constant-region primer. Libraries for TCR beta were built through three nested multiplex PCR rounds, which together made up a slightly modified ARM-PCR procedure. Forward primers for TRBV1-TRBV30 and a C-beta reverse primer served the first two PCR rounds, at roughly 10 cycles each. TCRdb ran MiXCR on the multiplex PCR reads and lists one entry per CDR3 protein. This table holds nearly 200,000 distinct CDR3 sequences, about two thirds found once. This CDR3 spans 12 amino acids. Germline-derived CDR1 and CDR2 are SQVTM and ANQGSEA. Specimen: peripheral blood. The chain links TRBV29-1 to TRBJ2-7; no clear D. The sequence was obtained from a woman aged 55-75 years with primary liver carcinoma and hepatitis B virus infection. CDR3 DNA: TGCAGCGTTGAATCAGACTCCTACGAGCGGTACTTC. It encodes CSVESDSYERYF.